The 26 T cell receptor beta chains given below trace back to one sample, sequenced in a study of CD8+ T cells in alopecia areata. Sequencing templates came from extracted RNA that was reverse transcribed into cDNA. TCRdb's table, derived via immunoSEQ multiplex PCR, lists solely in-frame clones and lacks some. Of hundreds of thousands of clones listed, around three fifths were seen once; the top ten hold approximately 0.44%. The material was CD4+ T cells sorted from blood, obtained at week 0. These receptors originate from a human donor with alopecia areata.

The chain has TRBV9 and TRBJ1-4; TRBD1 might be the D (6 bases). V dropped 1 base and J dropped 0 bases, with 10 bases sitting between them. Germline V gives CDR1 SGDLS, CDR2 YYNGEE. The CDR3 runs 16 residues. The CDR3 loop is CASSVSGHTTNEKLFF. For the CDR3, the DNA is TGTGCCAGCAGCGTATCGGGACATACAACTAATGAAAAACTGTTTTTT.

A single count supports this clone. The gene calls are TRBV27 and TRBJ2-1; 8 positions agree with TRBD1. V lost 5 bases and J lost 4; bases outside the gene matches: 7. This CDR3 has 15 residues. Looked up from germline, CDR1 is MNHEY and CDR2 is SMNVEV (reference sequence). The CDR3 is CASSARTGIYNEQFF. DNA of the CDR3: TGTGCCAGCAGTGCCCGGACAGGGATATACAATGAGCAGTTCTTC.

The CDR3 is CASSERGTSGGTKQETQYF. Written as DNA, the CDR3 is TGTGCCAGCAGTGAAAGAGGGACTAGCGGGGGAACCAAACAAGAGACCCAGTACTTC. The chain couples TRBV2 to TRBJ2-5, with TRBD2 matching over 14 bases. This CDR3 has 19 amino acids. V gave up 2 bases and J gave up 2 bases; unmatched junction bases: 10. The germline gives CDR1 SNHLY, CDR2 FYNNEI. Full variable domain (outside the CDR3, taken from reference TRBV2 and TRBJ2-5): EPEVTQTPSHQVTQMGQEVILRCVPISNHLYFYWYRQILGQKVEFLVSFYNNEISEKSEIFDDQFSVERPDGSNFTLKIRSTKLEDSAMYFCASSERGTSGGTKQETQYFGPGTRLLVL.

The chain combines TRBV2 with TRBJ2-7; 8 bases map to TRBD1. The V gene end was trimmed by 6 bases and the J gene end by 6 bases; junction bases not matched to a gene: 7. This CDR3 has 13 residues. Per germline, CDR1 SNHLY and CDR2 FYNNEI. Here the CDR3 reads CASRPTGVGEQYF. The CDR3 DNA reads as TGTGCCAGCAGGCCGACAGGGGTGGGCGAGCAGTACTTC.

The chain carries TRBV29-1 and TRBJ2-1; D perhaps matches TRBD2 (5 bases). The CDR3 is 13 residues long. The V end lost 2 bases, the J end lost 7 bases, and 12 bases lay between the germline ends. Per germline, CDR1 SQVTM and CDR2 ANQGSEA. DNA for the CDR3: TGCAGCGTTGAAACGGGGTGGGGTAATGAGCAGTTCTTC. Protein sequence: CSVETGWGNEQFF.

This chain links TRBV5-6 with TRBJ2-3; 8 nucleotides line up with TRBD2. Germline-derived CDR1 and CDR2 are SGHDT and YYEEEE. Losses at the gene ends were 1 base for V and 6 bases for J; bases not matched to a gene: 10. There are 16 residues in the CDR3. The CDR3: CASSLRLAGLWDTQYF. The CDR3 region has the DNA TGTGCCAGCAGCTTGAGGCTAGCGGGCCTTTGGGATACGCAGTATTTT.

This clone has a single count. The CDR3 sequence: CASSQTGGSYNEQFF. The CDR3 DNA follows: TGTGCCAGCAGTCAGACAGGGGGCTCCTACAATGAGCAGTTCTTC. The gene calls are TRBV5-6 and TRBJ2-1; 9 positions match TRBD1. Trimming took 5 bases from V and 0 from J; bases not matched to a gene: 3. This CDR3 region has 15 residues. Germline-derived CDR1 and CDR2 are SGHDT and YYEEEE.

This clone was recorded a few times. The chain recombines TRBV29-1 with TRBJ1-2; 8 nucleotides agree with TRBD1. Unmatched junction bases numbered 9, after V lost 6 bases and J lost 6 bases. From germline, CDR1 is SQVTM and CDR2 ANQGSEA. This CDR3 region has 13 residues. The CDR3 bases are TGCAGCGTGGGAAAGACAGGGGAGGATGGCTACACCTTC. Its protein product is CSVGKTGEDGYTF.

This clone was seen more than once but under ten times. The rearrangement links TRBV5-1 to TRBJ1-6; tentatively, D is TRBD1 (6 bases). This CDR3 spans 15 amino acids. In germline, CDR1 is SGHRS, CDR2 YFSETQ. The V and J ends lost 4 bases and 2 bases respectively, with 10 bases between them. This chain's CDR3 is CASSTRQAYNSPLHF. CDR3 bases: TGCGCCAGCAGCACACGACAGGCCTATAATTCACCCCTCCACTTT.

V and J are TRBV6-1 and TRBJ2-7, with TRBD2 matching 9 bases. The CDR3 length is 15 residues. Trimming removed 5 bases from V and 0 bases from J; junction bases left unmatched: 5. Germline assignment: CDR1 MNHNS and CDR2 SASEGT. The CDR3 DNA reads TGTGCCAGCAGTACCGTGACTAGCGGCTCCTACGAGCAGTACTTC. It translates to CASSTVTSGSYEQYF.

The genes are TRBV7-8 and TRBJ2-3; D may be TRBD1 (5 bases). The V gene's germline CDR1 is SGHVS and CDR2 FQNEAQ. This CDR3 comprises 14 residues. Trimming cost V 0 bases and J 6 bases, with 10 bases left between them. The CDR3, as DNA: TGTGCCAGCAGCTTAGCGAATTCAGGGGATACGCAGTATTTT. Protein product: CASSLANSGDTQYF.

The rearrangement uses TRBV6-6 and TRBJ1-1; TRBD1 matches at 8 bases. Germline V gene lookup returns CDR1 MNHNY and CDR2 SVGAGI (reference sequence). J gave up 1 base and V 6 bases, and 4 bases lay outside the gene matches. The CDR3 contains 14 residues. The CDR3 protein is CASRLGTGNTEAFF. In DNA, the CDR3 is TGTGCCAGCAGACTCGGGACAGGGAACACTGAAGCTTTCTTT.

The chain couples TRBV4-1 to TRBJ2-5; 9 bases are shared with TRBD2. Germline V lookup: CDR1 MGHRA, CDR2 YSYEKL. V dropped 4 bases and J dropped 2; count of bases not matched to a gene: 17. The CDR3 is 19 amino acids. CDR3 nucleotide sequence: TGCGCCAGCAGCCCCCTGGCGTCTATTCCTAGCGGGAAGCAAGAGACCCAGTACTTC. It yields the protein CASSPLASIPSGKQETQYF.

Only one count was recorded for this clone. This chain's CDR3 is CASSLTGTNTEAFF. Here the CDR3 DNA reads TGTGCCAGCAGCTTAACTGGGACGAACACTGAAGCTTTCTTT. The V and J genes are TRBV7-3 and TRBJ1-1, with D perhaps TRBD1 (5 bases). This CDR3 contains 14 residues. The V end was cut by 0 bases, the J end by 1 base, with 6 bases between. Germline V gene lookup returns CDR1 SGHTA and CDR2 FQGTGA.

The rearrangement uses TRBV14 and TRBJ2-3; D unclear. CDR1 and CDR2 (germline): SGHDN, FVKESK. V was trimmed by 6 bases and J by 8 bases, leaving 12 bases between them. The CDR3 has 12 amino acids. In DNA, the CDR3 is TGTGCCAGCAGAAGGAGCTTCGGTACGCAGTATTTT. Protein product: CASRRSFGTQYF.

CDR3 loop: CASRRGGRSYGYTF. Here the CDR3 DNA reads TGTGCCAGCAGGCGCGGAGGGCGCTCCTATGGCTACACCTTC. V usage is TRBV13 and J usage is TRBJ1-2, with unresolved D. V lost 6 bases and J lost 4, with 15 bases in between. The CDR3 spans 14 residues. Germline assignment: CDR1 PRHDT and CDR2 FYEKMQ (reference sequence).

This chain uses TRBV30 with TRBJ1-2; the D gene is possibly TRBD1 (5 bases). V lost 3 bases and J 2 bases, leaving 13 bases between the germline ends. Germline CDR1 and CDR2: GTSNPN and SVGIG (reference sequence). The length of the CDR3 is 14 residues. The CDR3 here is CAWRAGTVNYGYTF. CDR3 nucleotides: TGTGCCTGGAGGGCCGGGACGGTAAACTATGGCTACACCTTC.

V gene TRBV10-3 combines with J gene TRBJ2-2; D is perhaps TRBD2 (6 bases). Trimming shortened V by 9 bases and J by 11 bases, and 16 bases separated the two germline ends. The V gene's germline CDR1 is ENHRY and CDR2 SYGVKD. This CDR3 comprises 12 residues. DNA of the CDR3: TGTGCCATTCCGGAGAGTGGGACTGAGCTGTTTTTT. Residues: CAIPESGTELFF.

This chain joins TRBV5-4 and TRBJ1-2; D unclear. Germline V CDR1 and CDR2: SGHNT, YYREEE (reference sequence). The length of the CDR3 is 12 residues. V lost 2 bases, J lost 8 bases, and 10 bases lay in between. CDR3 coding DNA: TGTGCCAGCAGCTTAGCCCGGGAGGGCTACACCTTC. Its translation: CASSLAREGYTF.

The rearrangement joins TRBV5-1 to TRBJ2-1, with 9 nucleotides matching TRBD1. V gave up 0 bases and J gave up 5 bases; unmatched junction bases: 6. Germline lookup yields CDR1 SGHRS and CDR2 YFSETQ. This CDR3 has 16 residues. The DNA of the CDR3 is TGCGCCAGCAGCTTGGGCCTGGGACAGGGAAACAATGAGCAGTTCTTC. Translated, it gives CASSLGLGQGNNEQFF.

V is TRBV5-1 and J is TRBJ1-2, with no clear D. Germline V gene data show CDR1 as SGHRS and CDR2 as YFSETQ. The ends were cut back, 1 base at V and 1 base at J, with 8 bases in the middle. This CDR3 region has 14 residues. The CDR3 here is CASSLSDVNYGYTF. The CDR3 bases are TGCGCCAGCAGCTTGTCGGACGTTAACTATGGCTACACCTTC. The whole variable domain, filled in from reference TRBV5-1 and TRBJ1-2, reads KAGVTQTPRYLIKTRGQQVTLSCSPISGHRSVSWYQQTPGQGLQFLFEYFSETQRNKGNFPGRFSGRQFSNSRSEMNVSTLELGDSALYLCASSLSDVNYGYTFGSGTRLTVV.

The J gene is TRBJ2-7, the V gene TRBV7-9, with TRBD1 matching over 12 bases. CDR1 and CDR2 (germline): SEHNR, FQNEAQ (reference sequence). The trim removed 4 bases at V and 5 bases at J, leaving 6 bases unmatched. CDR3 length equals 15 residues. Here the CDR3 DNA reads TGTGCCAGCAGCTCCTCGGGACAGGGGGCAAACGAGCAGTACTTC. This gives the protein CASSSSGQGANEQYF. The full variable domain, its missing parts supplied by reference TRBV7-9 and TRBJ2-7, is DTGVSQNPRHKITKRGQNVTFRCDPISEHNRLYWYRQTLGQGPEFLTYFQNEAQLEKSRLLSDRFSAERPKGSFSTLEIQRTEQGDSAMYLCASSSSGQGANEQYFGPGTRLTVT.

This clone was seen only a few times. The V gene is TRBV7-9, the J gene TRBJ2-2, with 10 nucleotides matching TRBD2. CDR1 SEHNR and CDR2 FQNEAQ come from the germline V gene (reference sequence). The CDR3 runs to 16 residues. The V segment lost 5 bases and the J segment 3 bases; nucleotides outside the gene matches: 6. The CDR3 sequence is CASSLTSGYDTGELFF. The CDR3, as DNA: TGTGCCAGCAGCCTGACTAGCGGGTACGACACCGGGGAGCTGTTTTTT.

About this clone: A much larger clone lies a single base off, so this may be a read error. The CDR3: CASSFGSNQPQHF. The CDR3 DNA reads as TGTGCCAGCAGCTTTGGAAGCAATCAGCCCCAGCATTTT. This rearrangement joins TRBV7-2 to TRBJ1-5; D uncertain. Trimming shortened V by 3 bases and J by 1 base, and 4 bases separated the two germline ends. Per germline, CDR1 SGHTA and CDR2 FQGNSA. This CDR3 has 13 residues.

The chain is built from TRBV5-1 and TRBJ2-1, with D possibly being TRBD1 (5 bases). The V gene lost 1 base and the J gene lost 0 bases, with 8 bases spanning the gap. Looked up from germline, CDR1 is SGHRS and CDR2 is YFSETQ. This CDR3 comprises 15 residues. CDR3: CASSLTGLSYNEQFF. DNA of the CDR3: TGCGCCAGCAGCTTGACAGGCCTCTCCTACAATGAGCAGTTCTTC.

The chain uses TRBV5-1 and TRBJ2-1; TRBD2 aligns across 9 bases. This CDR3 spans 13 amino acids. V shed 4 bases and J 5 bases; nucleotides not matched to a gene: 1. The V gene's germline CDR1 is SGHRS and CDR2 YFSETQ. CDR3 amino acids: CASSRTSDNEQFF. CDR3 DNA: TGCGCCAGCAGCCGGACTAGCGACAATGAGCAGTTCTTC. Variable domain in full (rest from reference TRBV5-1 and TRBJ2-1): KAGVTQTPRYLIKTRGQQVTLSCSPISGHRSVSWYQQTPGQGLQFLFEYFSETQRNKGNFPGRFSGRQFSNSRSEMNVSTLELGDSALYLCASSRTSDNEQFFGPGTRLTVL.